The clone carrying this T cell receptor beta chain was detected only a few times. This CDR3 has 14 residues. V lost 6 bases and J lost 0, with 6 bases in between. CDR1 and CDR2 from the germline V gene are MNHEY and SVGAGI. It was with a sample-barcoded 5' primer and a J-beta primer mix that a second PCR of roughly 7 to 11 cycles was run. Researchers report that a template-switch adaptor with 12 random nucleotides tagged each cDNA molecule. TCRdb fed the 5' RACE reads into MiXCR, producing one record per CDR3 protein. The sample yields 550,000 to 700,000 distinct CDR3 sequences, approximately 30% seen once. The data were taken from a study of blood T cells in healthy people across ages.

This chain connects TRBV6-5 to TRBJ2-6; D is unresolved. The clonotype originates from a woman in her 70s in good health. The sequenced sample was blood. The CDR3 region is CASRAASGANVLTF. The CDR3 DNA reads as TGTGCCAGCAGAGCAGCCTCTGGGGCCAACGTCCTGACTTTC.